What follows describes a single T cell receptor (beta chain). Its specificity is not known. This sample stems from a study of T cell repertoires in cytomegalovirus infection. About the research overall: Well-studied HLA-B-restricted CMV epitopes were used in the study alongside recently identified HLA-C-restricted ones. Carrying CMV and the relevant HLA type showed in public TCR beta signatures. Study conclusions and caveats: Cumulative public TCR beta family frequency identified CMV carriers with the relevant HLA.

V shed 5 bases and J shed 4 bases, with 18 bases lying between them. CDR3 length: 16 residues. Germline assignment: CDR1 MNHEY and CDR2 SMNVEV (reference sequence). TCRdb redid the calling of the reads with MiXCR, one entry per CDR3 protein. Counted here are approximately 350,000 distinct CDR3 sequences, 34% occurring once; the ten biggest clones make up approximately 13%. Material: cultured PBMCs, obtained from culture after CMV antigen stimulation. The chain has TRBV27 and TRBJ2-1; possibly TRBD2 for D (5 bases). The TCR comes from a human donor in good health (CMV status not recorded). Some clones in this sample may be carry-over from other donors' samples. Here the CDR3 reads CASSTQDQRWYNEQFF. CDR3 nucleotides: TGTGCCAGCAGTACCCAGGACCAGCGGTGGTACAATGAGCAGTTCTTC.